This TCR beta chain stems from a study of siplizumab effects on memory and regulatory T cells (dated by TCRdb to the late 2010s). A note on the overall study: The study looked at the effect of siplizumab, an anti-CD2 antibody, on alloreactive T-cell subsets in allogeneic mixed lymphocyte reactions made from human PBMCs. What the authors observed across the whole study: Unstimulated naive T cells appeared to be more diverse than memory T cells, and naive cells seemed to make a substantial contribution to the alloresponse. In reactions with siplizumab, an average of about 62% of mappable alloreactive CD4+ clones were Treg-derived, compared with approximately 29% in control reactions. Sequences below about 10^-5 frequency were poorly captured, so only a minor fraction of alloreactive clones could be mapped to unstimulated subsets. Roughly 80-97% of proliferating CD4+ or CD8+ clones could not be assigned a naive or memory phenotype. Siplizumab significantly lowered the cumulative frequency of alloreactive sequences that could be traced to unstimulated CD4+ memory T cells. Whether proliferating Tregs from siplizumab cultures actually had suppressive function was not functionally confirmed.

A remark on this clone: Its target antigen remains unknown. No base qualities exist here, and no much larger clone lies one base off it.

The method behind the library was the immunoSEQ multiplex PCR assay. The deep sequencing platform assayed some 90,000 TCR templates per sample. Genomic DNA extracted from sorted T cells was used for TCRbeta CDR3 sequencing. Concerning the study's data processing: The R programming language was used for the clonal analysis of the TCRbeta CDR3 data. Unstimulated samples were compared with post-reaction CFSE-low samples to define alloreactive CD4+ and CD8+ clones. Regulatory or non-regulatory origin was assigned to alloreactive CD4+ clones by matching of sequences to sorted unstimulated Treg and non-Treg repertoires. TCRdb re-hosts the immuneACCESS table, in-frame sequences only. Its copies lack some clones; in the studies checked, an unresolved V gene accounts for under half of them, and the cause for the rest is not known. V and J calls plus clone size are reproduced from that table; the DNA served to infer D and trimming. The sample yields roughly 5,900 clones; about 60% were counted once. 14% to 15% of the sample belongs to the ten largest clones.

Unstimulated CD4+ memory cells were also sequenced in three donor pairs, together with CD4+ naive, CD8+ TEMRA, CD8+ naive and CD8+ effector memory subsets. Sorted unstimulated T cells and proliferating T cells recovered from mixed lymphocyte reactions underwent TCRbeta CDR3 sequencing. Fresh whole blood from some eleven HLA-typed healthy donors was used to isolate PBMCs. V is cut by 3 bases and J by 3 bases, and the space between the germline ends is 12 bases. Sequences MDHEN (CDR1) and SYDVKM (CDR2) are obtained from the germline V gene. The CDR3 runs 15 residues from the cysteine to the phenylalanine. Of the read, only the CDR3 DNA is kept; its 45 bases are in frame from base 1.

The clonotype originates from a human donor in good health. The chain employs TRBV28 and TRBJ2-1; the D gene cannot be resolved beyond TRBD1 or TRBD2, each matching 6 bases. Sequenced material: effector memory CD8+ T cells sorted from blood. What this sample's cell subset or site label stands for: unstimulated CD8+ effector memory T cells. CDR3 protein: CASSLSGAVYNEQFF. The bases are TGTGCCAGCAGTTTGTCGGGGGCCGTCTACAATGAGCAGTTCTTC. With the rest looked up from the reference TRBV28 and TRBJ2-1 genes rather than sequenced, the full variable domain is DVKVTQSSRYLVKRTGEKVFLECVQDMDHENMFWYRQDPGLGLRLIYFSYDVKMKEKGDIPEGYSVSREKKERFSLILESASTNQTSMYLCASSLSGAVYNEQFFGPGTRLTVL.